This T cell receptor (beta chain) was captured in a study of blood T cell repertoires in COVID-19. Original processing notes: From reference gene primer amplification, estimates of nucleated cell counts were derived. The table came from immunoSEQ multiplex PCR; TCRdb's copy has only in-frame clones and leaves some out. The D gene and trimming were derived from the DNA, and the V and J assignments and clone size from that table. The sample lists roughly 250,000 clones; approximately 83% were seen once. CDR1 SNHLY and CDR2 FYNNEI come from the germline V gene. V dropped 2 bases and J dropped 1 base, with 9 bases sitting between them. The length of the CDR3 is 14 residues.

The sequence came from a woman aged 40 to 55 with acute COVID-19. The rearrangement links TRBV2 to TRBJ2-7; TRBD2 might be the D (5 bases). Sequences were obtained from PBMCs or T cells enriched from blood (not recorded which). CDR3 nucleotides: TGTGCCAGCAGTGAAAAGAGCGGATCCTACGAGCAGTACTTC. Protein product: CASSEKSGSYEQYF.